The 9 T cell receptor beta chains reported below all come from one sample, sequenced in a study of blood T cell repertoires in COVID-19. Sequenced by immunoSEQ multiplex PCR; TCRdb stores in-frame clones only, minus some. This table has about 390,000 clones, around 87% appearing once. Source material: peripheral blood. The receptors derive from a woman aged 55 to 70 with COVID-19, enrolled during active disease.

CDR3 nucleotide sequence: TGTGCCAGCAGTGCACGACTAGCATGGAATGAGCAGTTCTTC. It yields the protein CASSARLAWNEQFF. The chain is built from TRBV2 and TRBJ2-1; 7 positions match TRBD2. Germline trimming cut 4 bases from V and 7 bases from J; bases unmatched to any gene: 7. Looked up from germline, CDR1 is SNHLY and CDR2 is FYNNEI. CDR3 length: 14 amino acids.

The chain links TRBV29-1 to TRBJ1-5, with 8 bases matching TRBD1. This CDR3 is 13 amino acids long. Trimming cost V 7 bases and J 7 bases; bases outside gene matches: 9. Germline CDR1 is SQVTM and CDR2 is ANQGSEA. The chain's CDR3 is CSGPDRGKQPQHF. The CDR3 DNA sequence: TGCAGCGGTCCCGACAGGGGTAAACAGCCCCAGCATTTT.

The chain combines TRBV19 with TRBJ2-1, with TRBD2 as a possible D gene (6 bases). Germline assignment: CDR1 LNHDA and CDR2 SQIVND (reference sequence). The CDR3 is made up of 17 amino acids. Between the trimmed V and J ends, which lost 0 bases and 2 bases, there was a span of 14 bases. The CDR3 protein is CASSIDLRGLAYNEQFF. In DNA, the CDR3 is TGTGCCAGTAGTATAGACCTACGGGGGTTGGCCTACAATGAGCAGTTCTTC.

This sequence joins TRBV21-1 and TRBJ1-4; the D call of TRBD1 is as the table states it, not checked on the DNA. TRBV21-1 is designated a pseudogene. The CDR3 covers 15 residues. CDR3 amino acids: CASSIPDRRNEKLFF. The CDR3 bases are TGTGCCAGCAGCATACCGGACAGACGAAATGAAAAACTGTTTTTT.

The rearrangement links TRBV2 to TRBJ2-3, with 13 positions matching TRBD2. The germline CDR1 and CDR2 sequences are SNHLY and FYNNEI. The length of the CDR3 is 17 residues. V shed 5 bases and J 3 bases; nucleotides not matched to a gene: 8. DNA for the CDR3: TGTGCCAGCAGTCGCAGGACTAGCGGGGGCAGGACAGATACGCAGTATTTT. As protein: CASSRRTSGGRTDTQYF. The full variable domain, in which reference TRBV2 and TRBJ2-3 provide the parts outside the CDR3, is EPEVTQTPSHQVTQMGQEVILRCVPISNHLYFYWYRQILGQKVEFLVSFYNNEISEKSEIFDDQFSVERPDGSNFTLKIRSTKLEDSAMYFCASSRRTSGGRTDTQYFGPGTRLTVL.

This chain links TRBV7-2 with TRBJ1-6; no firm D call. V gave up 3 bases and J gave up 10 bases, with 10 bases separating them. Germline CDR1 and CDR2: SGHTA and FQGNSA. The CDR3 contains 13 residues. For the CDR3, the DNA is TGTGCCAGCAGCTTCGAGGGAAACTCACCCCTCCACTTT. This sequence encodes CASSFEGNSPLHF.

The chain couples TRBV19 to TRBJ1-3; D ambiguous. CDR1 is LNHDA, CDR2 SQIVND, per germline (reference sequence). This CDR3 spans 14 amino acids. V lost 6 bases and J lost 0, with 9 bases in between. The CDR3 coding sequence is TGTGCCAGTAGACGCGGGAGCTCTGGAAACACCATATATTTT. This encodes CASRRGSSGNTIYF.

CDR3 loop: CSVRGAYEQYF. The CDR3 DNA reads TGCAGCGTCCGGGGTGCATACGAGCAGTACTTC. The rearrangement links TRBV29-1 to TRBJ2-7; tentative D call: TRBD2 (5 bases). The CDR3 runs to 11 residues. Between the trimmed V and J ends, which lost 6 bases and 4 bases, there was a span of 10 bases. Per the germline V gene, CDR1 is SQVTM and CDR2 is ANQGSEA.

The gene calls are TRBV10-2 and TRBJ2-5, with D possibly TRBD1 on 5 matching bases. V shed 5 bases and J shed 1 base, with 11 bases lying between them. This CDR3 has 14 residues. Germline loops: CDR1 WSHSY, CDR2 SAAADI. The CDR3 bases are TGCGCCAGCAGTCCCCGGACACCCCAAGAGACCCAGTACTTC. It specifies CASSPRTPQETQYF.